The entry that follows covers one T cell receptor (beta chain) sequence. The sample holds other DNA sequences that translate to the same CDR3. The CDR3 totals 13 residues. The germline V gene has CDR1 MNHEY and CDR2 SMNVEV (reference sequence). V gave up 5 bases and J gave up 7 bases; unmatched junction bases: 5. This sample is drawn from a study of cytomegalovirus exposure and HLA in healthy donors. Clones were sequenced by immunoSEQ multiplex PCR, and TCRdb holds only the in-frame ones, with some missing. The data show more than 250,000 clones, with 86% seen just once and 0.65% to 0.85% held by the top ten.

Sequences were obtained from PBMCs. This TCR came from a woman in her late teens or twenties in good health and CMV-seronegative. The V and J genes are TRBV27 and TRBJ1-5, with 7 bases that match TRBD1. CDR3 sequence reads: CASSLRTGQPQHF. Here the CDR3 DNA reads TGTGCCAGCAGTCTCAGGACAGGCCAGCCCCAGCATTTT.